Listed below are T cell receptor beta chains from one sample, sequenced in a study of blood T cell repertoires in COVID-19. The data were produced by immunoSEQ multiplex PCR, yet TCRdb's version contains in-frame clones alone and is incomplete. The sample shows about 280,000 clones, 88% of them seen only once. The sequenced material came from peripheral blood. These receptors were obtained from a man between 18 and 29 years old with active or convalescent COVID-19. Both conserved end residues are part of each CDR3. A D gene is named only where the DNA matches it firmly. Not all rows give a size; the values are once, few, many and, for expanded clones, a class.

TRBJ1-4 | NA | NA | TRBV2 | 16 | TGTGCCAGCAGTGTGGACAGATATGCAACTAATGAAAAACTGTTTTTT | CASSVDRYATNEKLFF
TRBJ2-5 | few | TRBD1 | TRBV20-1 | 16 | TGCAGTGCTAGTGATCGGGACAGAAGTTACCAAGAGACCCAGTACTTC | CSASDRDRSYQETQYF
TRBJ2-3 | NA | NA | TRBV6-5 | 13 | TGTGCCAGCAGCCGGTCCACCCGAGATACGCAGTATTTT | CASSRSTRDTQYF
TRBJ2-1 | NA | TRBD2 | TRBV27 | 17 | TGTGCCAGCAGTTTTGGACTAGCGGGGGCACTCTACAATGAGCAGTTCTTC | CASSFGLAGALYNEQFF
TRBJ1-6 | NA | TRBD1 | TRBV10-2 | 16 | TGCGCCACCGGGACAGGAGGGGCGCCTTATAATTCACCCCTCCACTTT | CATGTGGAPYNSPLHF
TRBJ2-3 | NA | NA | TRBV16 | 14 | TGTGCCAGCAGCATCACAACCCCGCCAGATACGCAGTATTTT | CASSITTPPDTQYF
TRBJ1-1 | NA | TRBD1 | TRBV19 | 16 | TGTGCCAGTAGTATAGGGGATACAGGGGGCGAGACTGAAGCTTTCTTT | CASSIGDTGGETEAFF
TRBJ2-7 | once | NA | TRBV11-2 | 16 | TGTGCCAGCAGCTTAGATAGCCAGGGTCTAATCTACGAGCAGTACTTC | CASSLDSQGLIYEQYF
TRBJ1-2 | NA | TRBD1 | TRBV4-3 | 14 | TGCGCCAGCAGTTTTGACAGGGTAGACGGTGGCTACACCTTC | CASSFDRVDGGYTF
TRBJ1-5 | few | TRBD1 | TRBV11-2 | 13 | TGTGCCAGCAGCTTAGACCGGGACAGCCGCCAGCATTTT | CASSLDRDSRQHF
TRBJ2-4 | NA | TRBD2 | TRBV6-6 | 18 | TGTGCCAGCAGTCGGGGGACTAGCGGGGGAAGGGCCAAAAACATTCAGTACTTC | CASSRGTSGGRAKNIQYF
TRBJ2-2 | NA | TRBD1 | TRBV9 | 15 | TGTGCCAGCAGCGTGGACAGGGGGCCCGCCGGGGAGCTGTTTTTT | CASSVDRGPAGELFF
TRBJ2-3 | NA | NA | TRBV7-3 | 15 | TGTGCCAGCAGCACGACACCCCTTAGCACAGATACGCAGTATTTT | CASSTTPLSTDTQYF
TRBJ1-6 | NA | NA | TRBV14 | 14 | TGTGCCAGCAGCCAAGAAGCAAATAATTCACCCCTCCACTTT | CASSQEANNSPLHF
TRBJ2-5 | NA | TRBD1 | TRBV29-1 | 13 | TGCAGCGCAGAACAGGGGGAGCAAGAGACCCAGTACTTC | CSAEQGEQETQYF
TRBJ2-3 | NA | NA | TRBV7-2 | 15 | TGTGCCAGCAGTCCCGGGACAACTAGCACAGATACGCAGTATTTT | CASSPGTTSTDTQYF
TRBJ2-7 | NA | NA | TRBV7-2 | 14 | TGTGCCAGCAGCTGGGACTCACTGGGTAGGGAGCAGTACTTC | CASSWDSLGREQYF
TRBJ1-1 | NA | NA | TRBV19 | 14 | TGTGCCAGTAGTATGATCCAGGGATCCACTGAAGCTTTCTTT | CASSMIQGSTEAFF
TRBJ2-5 | NA | TRBD1 | TRBV28 | 17 | TGTGCCAGCAGCTCCACGGACAGGGGGCGCATCAGTGAGACCCAGTACTTC | CASSSTDRGRISETQYF
TRBJ1-4 | NA | NA | TRBV4-1 | 14 | TGCGCCAGCAGCCAAGATCGGGCGCAGGGACTACTGTTTTTT | CASSQDRAQGLLFF
TRBJ2-7 | NA | NA | TRBV11-2 | 12 | TGTGCCAGCAGCTCGACGGGATACGAGCAGTACTTC | CASSSTGYEQYF
TRBJ2-7 | NA | NA | TRBV2 | 14 | TGTGCCAGCAGGCTCCCGGACTCATCCTACGAGCAGTACTTC | CASRLPDSSYEQYF
TRBJ2-5 | NA | NA | TRBV5-4 | 13 | TGTGCCAGCACCGGCCGGGGTCAAGAGACCCAGTACTTC | CASTGRGQETQYF
TRBJ1-1 | NA | NA | TRBV7-9 | 13 | TGTGCCAGCAGCTCCGGACAGTACACTGAAGCTTTCTTT | CASSSGQYTEAFF
TRBJ1-2 | NA | NA | TRBV11-2 | 14 | TGTGCCAGCAGCTCACATCAGGGGAACTATGGCTACACCTTC | CASSSHQGNYGYTF
TRBJ2-2 | once | NA | TRBV5-1 | 14 | TGCGCCAGCAGTTCAGGACAGAACACCGGGGAGCTGTTTTTT | CASSSGQNTGELFF
TRBJ2-3 | NA | TRBD1 | TRBV27 | 13 | TGTGCCAGCAGGCGGACAGGGCAAGATACGCAGTATTTT | CASRRTGQDTQYF